Sequencing of this TCR beta chain was carried out in a study of regulatory T cells in long-lasting Graves disease. This clonotype was seen repeatedly, ten times or more. The authors built TCR beta libraries using iRepertoire HTBI primers and Arm-PCR of CDR3 regions. TCRdb redid the calling of the multiplex PCR reads with MiXCR, one entry per CDR3 protein. The repertoire holds some 460,000 distinct CDR3 sequences, with roughly 16% as singletons. The junction had 9 bases not matched to a gene; V was cut back by 5 bases and J by 4 bases. The CDR3 runs 15 residues. Germline assignment: CDR1 SGHTA and CDR2 FQGTGA. Described time point: newly diagnosed GD, antithyroid drugs for less than 3 months. The TCR library used RNA extracted from PBMCs. These same data were also listed under a study on T cells in Graves' hyperthyroidism and ophthalmopathy.

The chain combines TRBV7-3 with TRBJ2-3; TRBD2 aligns across 7 bases. Sequenced material: peripheral blood mononuclear cells (PBMCs), taken at new diagnosis, from a patient treated with antithyroid drugs. The origin of this receptor is a man aged 40-49 years with Graves disease. The CDR3 spells CASSPSGTNSDTQYF. In nucleotides, the CDR3 is TGTGCCAGCAGCCCCTCCGGGACTAATTCAGATACGCAGTATTTT.